Detailed here is one TCR beta chain. A read error may account for a junction end that differs from germline. The data were taken from a study of tumor and adjacent non-tumor tissue in lung cancer. Across the whole study: Samples averaged approximately 3.9 million productive TCRbeta reads each.

RNA was extracted from bulk tissue without any cell sorting. Donors were chemotherapy-naive, newly diagnosed lung cancer surgical patients in China, August–late 2014. A modified ARM-PCR protocol with three rounds of nested PCR amplified TCRbeta. One entry per CDR3 protein results from TCRdb running MiXCR on the multiplex PCR reads. This sample carries around 200,000 distinct CDR3 sequences, 60% to 85% of them seen once, and the ten largest clones take about 23%. The germline V gene has CDR1 DFQATT and CDR2 SNEGSKA (reference sequence). The CDR3 totals 14 residues. The source material was lung tumor tissue. The chain employs TRBV20-1 and TRBJ2-7; 11 bases are shared with TRBD2. The clonotype was recovered from a man aged 55 to 70 with non-small cell lung cancer. This CDR3 reads CSVRVAGGHDEQYF. The CDR3 bases are TGCAGTGTTAGAGTAGCGGGAGGGCACGACGAGCAGTACTTC.